This T cell receptor (beta chain) derives from a study of T-cell reconstitution after alpha-beta-depleted transplantation in children. Findings and limits, study-wide: T cells produced anew were the main source of T-cell counts and diversity one year after transplant.

It was with unique molecular identifiers that the TCRbeta library was prepared. TCRdb re-derived calls from the PCR reads in MiXCR, one entry per CDR3 protein. The data show roughly 180,000 distinct CDR3 sequences, 11% seen once. This clonotype has at least ten counts. The antigen is unknown. The CDR3 consists of 14 residues. The V segment lost 5 bases and the J segment 3 bases; nucleotides outside the gene matches: 1. Germline lookup yields CDR1 SEHNR and CDR2 FQNEAQ (reference sequence). The specimen was PBMCs, collected before TCRalphabeta/CD19-depleted stem cell transplant. J is TRBJ2-1 and V is TRBV7-9; 10 nucleotides agree with TRBD2. This TCR came from a boy younger than 10 with acute myeloid leukemia, due to receive a stem cell transplant. DNA of the CDR3: TGTGCCAGCAGCGGGACTAGCGTCTACAATGAGCAGTTCTTC. Protein product: CASSGTSVYNEQFF.